A single sample gave rise to the 28 T cell receptor beta chains below, sequenced in a study of blood T cells in healthy people across ages. Using a J-beta primer mix together with a sample-barcoded 5' primer, a second PCR was run for roughly 7 to 12 cycles. One entry per CDR3 protein results from TCRdb running MiXCR on the 5' RACE reads. The sample lists about 670,000 distinct CDR3 sequences; roughly half were seen once. What was sequenced was blood. All receptors derive from an elderly woman in good health.

In regard to this clonotype: A much larger clone sits a single nucleotide away, making a read error possible. The chain couples TRBV9 to TRBJ2-1; D is ambiguous. V was cut by 5 bases and J by 4 bases, with 13 bases left in between. Per germline, CDR1 SGDLS and CDR2 YYNGEE. The CDR3 has 14 residues. The CDR3 loop is CASSGWAEYNEQFF. The CDR3 DNA reads as TGTGCCAGCAGTGGGTGGGCTGAATACAATGAGCAGTTCTTC.

The chain links TRBV20-1 to TRBJ2-7; D call uncertain. The CDR3 runs 15 residues. The V end was cut by 5 bases, the J end by 2 bases, with 19 bases between. The germline V gene has CDR1 DFQATT and CDR2 SNEGSKA (reference sequence). In nucleotides, the CDR3 is TGCAGTGCTCCAGACGTTGGAATTGCGGCCTACGAGCAGTACTTC. This gives the protein CSAPDVGIAAYEQYF.

The rearrangement links TRBV13 to TRBJ1-2; unclear D gene. Germline V gene lookup returns CDR1 PRHDT and CDR2 FYEKMQ (reference sequence). This CDR3 comprises 19 residues. V lost 3 bases and J 2 bases, leaving 25 bases between the germline ends. Here the CDR3 reads CASSFAFRGKRSRNYGYTF. CDR3 nucleotide sequence: TGTGCCAGCAGCTTTGCATTTCGAGGCAAACGCTCGCGGAACTATGGCTACACCTTC.

J is TRBJ2-1 and V is TRBV12-3 or TRBV12-4; D possibly corresponds to TRBD1 (6 bases). Trimming removed 1 base from V and 8 bases from J, with 12 bases in between. The CDR3 is 14 amino acids. CDR3 loop: CASSLGGRGDEQFF. Here the CDR3 DNA reads TGTGCCAGCAGTTTAGGAGGCAGGGGCGATGAGCAGTTCTTC.

The sample holds many counts of this clonotype. V usage is TRBV12-3 or TRBV12-4 and J usage is TRBJ1-2, with a weak D call TRBD1 (5 bases). The CDR3 loop spans 13 amino acids. V was pared by 7 bases and J by 0 bases, with 9 bases between. The CDR3 sequence is CASNQGTNYGYTF. The CDR3 bases are TGTGCCAGCAACCAGGGAACTAACTATGGCTACACCTTC.

The chain uses TRBV27 and TRBJ2-2; D ambiguous. The CDR3 extends over 13 amino acids. Trimming stripped 2 bases from V and 11 bases from J, with 12 bases between. CDR1 is MNHEY, CDR2 SMNVEV, per germline (reference sequence). The CDR3 coding sequence is TGTGCCAGCAGTTTAACGGACGGATGCGAGCTGTTTTTT. It translates to CASSLTDGCELFF.

The V and J genes are TRBV5-1 and TRBJ2-3, with D maybe TRBD1 (5 bases). The CDR3 is 13 amino acids. The ends were cut back, 0 bases at V and 12 bases at J, with 14 bases in the middle. Per the germline V gene, CDR1 is SGHRS and CDR2 is YFSETQ. CDR3 DNA: TGCGCCAGCAGCTTGGGGGGCTCCGACCCCCAGTATTTT. Its protein is CASSLGGSDPQYF.

V and J are TRBV7-2 and TRBJ2-3; TRBD2 matches 16 bases. Germline trimming cut 4 bases from V and 5 bases from J; bases unmatched to any gene: 9. The CDR3 contains 18 residues. CDR1 and CDR2 (germline): SGHTA, FQGNSA. CDR3 residues: CASSSGTSGRVDGDTQYF. The CDR3 coding sequence is TGTGCCAGCAGCTCAGGGACTAGCGGGAGGGTTGATGGAGATACGCAGTATTTT.

Worth noting for this clonotype: This sequence may be a read error, since a much larger clone differs from it by one base. The chain joins TRBV20-1 to TRBJ2-1, with D perhaps TRBD1 or TRBD2 (5 bases each). The CDR3 has 16 amino acids. Trimming removed 2 bases from V and 0 bases from J, with 14 bases in between. CDR1 DFQATT and CDR2 SNEGSKA come from the germline V gene (reference sequence). For the CDR3, the DNA is TGCAGTGCTAGAAGGGTGAGTGGGGGCTCCTACAATGAGCAGTTCTTC. The encoded protein is CSARRVSGGSYNEQFF.

The chain employs TRBV15 and TRBJ1-1; no clear D gene. Deletions cut 6 bases from V and 1 base from J, with 15 bases between. The CDR3 extends over 15 amino acids. The V gene's germline CDR1 is LNHNV and CDR2 YYDKDF (reference sequence). In nucleotides, the CDR3 is TGTGCCACCAGACGGAGGTTAGAGGGGAACACTGAAGCTTTCTTT. It is translated as CATRRRLEGNTEAFF.

This clonotype has only a few counts. One base away lies a much larger clone, so this may be a sequencing read error. The chain uses TRBV6-6 and TRBJ2-7; 11 nucleotides line up with TRBD2. J gave up 7 bases and V 7 bases, and 9 bases lay outside the gene matches. CDR3 length: 14 amino acids. Germline assignment: CDR1 MNHNY and CDR2 SVGAGI (reference sequence). CDR3 DNA: TGTGCCAGCATTTCGCTAGCGGGGGGACATGAGCAGTACTTC. This encodes CASISLAGGHEQYF.

This clonotype was seen a handful of times. The V call is TRBV12-3 or TRBV12-4, the J call TRBJ1-5; D is unresolved. This CDR3 is built from 14 residues. The germline V and J ends were trimmed by 7 bases and 8 bases, with 18 bases remaining between them. The CDR3 here is CASTPGRHGEPQHF. CDR3 nucleotides: TGTGCCAGCACCCCGGGGAGGCACGGGGAGCCCCAGCATTTT.

This clonotype was counted a single time. The chain links TRBV11-3 to TRBJ2-3, with 7 nucleotides matching TRBD1. The V segment lost 3 bases and the J segment 10 bases; nucleotides outside the gene matches: 10. The CDR3 spans 14 residues. Germline CDR1 and CDR2: SGHNT and YENEEA. For the CDR3, the DNA is TGTGCCAGCAGCTTCGAGGACAGGTCGAATCCGCAGTATTTT. It encodes CASSFEDRSNPQYF.

As to this clonotype: A much larger clone is a single base away; this may be a read error. The V gene is TRBV11-3, the J gene TRBJ2-7; TRBD1 or TRBD2 may be the D gene (7 bases each). Germline assignment: CDR1 SGHNT and CDR2 YENEEA. The CDR3 has 14 residues. This CDR3 reads CAGSTGEGREKQYF. The CDR3 region has the DNA TGTGCCGGCAGTACAGGGGAGGGACGGGAAAAGCAGTACTTC.

About this clonotype: This may stem from a read error, because a much larger clone lies one nucleotide away. V is TRBV6-2 or TRBV6-3 and J is TRBJ1-1; no reliable D call. V lost 2 bases and J 4 bases, leaving 2 bases between the germline ends. CDR1 and CDR2 (germline): MNHEY, SVGEGT. The CDR3 runs 11 residues. The CDR3 DNA sequence: TGTGCCAGCAGTTACAGCACTGAAGCTTTCTTT. Amino acids: CASSYSTEAFF.

This clonotype was seen ten or more times. V and J are TRBV28 and TRBJ2-3, with D possibly being TRBD2 (5 bases). From germline, CDR1 is MDHEN and CDR2 SYDVKM. V shed 2 bases and J shed 1 base, with 13 bases lying between them. The CDR3 consists of 16 residues. Here the CDR3 reads CASSLAGGFGTDTQYF. The CDR3, as DNA: TGTGCCAGCAGTTTAGCCGGCGGGTTTGGCACAGATACGCAGTATTTT.

As for this clonotype: This clone may be a read error of a much larger clone one base away. The chain uses TRBV7-3 and TRBJ1-2; D is possibly TRBD1 (5 bases). CDR3 length equals 13 residues. Looked up from germline, CDR1 is SGHTA and CDR2 is FQGTGA. The CDR3, as DNA: TGTACCAGCAGCCCAGGGCACGGCTATGGCTACACCTTC. It is translated as CTSSPGHGYGYTF.

The chain uses TRBV9 and TRBJ2-3; TRBD2 might be the D (5 bases). The CDR3 totals 14 residues. V was pared by 0 bases and J by 5 bases, with 10 bases between. Germline loops: CDR1 SGDLS, CDR2 YYNGEE. The chain's CDR3 is CASSVDTGEDTQYF. CDR3 sequence (DNA): TGTGCCAGCAGCGTAGATACCGGGGAAGATACGCAGTATTTT.

This clonotype has a handful of counts. This chain joins TRBV7-9 and TRBJ1-6; 9 bases line up with TRBD1. V dropped 3 bases and J dropped 9; count of bases not matched to a gene: 6. The CDR3 consists of 15 residues. CDR1 is SEHNR, CDR2 FQNEAQ, per germline (reference sequence). CDR3 in DNA: TGTGCCAGCAGCTTCACAGGGGGCAAAGGTTCACCCCTCCACTTT. It encodes CASSFTGGKGSPLHF.

The table lists this clonotype with many counts. The genes are TRBV29-1 and TRBJ2-5, with D perhaps TRBD1 or TRBD2 (5 bases each). Trimming shortened V by 5 bases and J by 5 bases, and 15 bases separated the two germline ends. The CDR3 has 13 residues. CDR1 SQVTM and CDR2 ANQGSEA come from the germline V gene. CDR3: CSVRDRRSETQYF. DNA for the CDR3: TGCAGCGTTAGGGACCGGCGGTCGGAGACCCAGTACTTC.

A note on this clonotype: A much larger clone lies one base from this, so it may be a read error. The V call is TRBV12-3 or TRBV12-4, the J call TRBJ2-5; a weak D match, TRBD2 (5 bases). The end of the DNA fits TRBJ2-7 better, so the J call may be wrong. The CDR3 runs 12 residues. CDR3 protein: CASSLGGCEQYF. The CDR3 DNA follows: TGTGCCAGCAGTTTAGGAGGGTGCGAGCAGTACTTC.

At least ten counts were recorded for this clonotype. The rearrangement links TRBV7-2 to TRBJ2-2, with 7 bases aligning to TRBD2. CDR1 is SGHTA and CDR2 is FQGNSA in the germline V gene. J gave up 5 bases and V 7 bases, and 4 bases lay outside the gene matches. There are 13 residues in the CDR3. Written as DNA, the CDR3 is TGTGCCAGCACCCAAGCGGGAACCGGGGAGCTGTTTTTT. Translated, it gives CASTQAGTGELFF.

The chain couples TRBV6-6 to TRBJ1-2; no clear D. The CDR3 spans 16 residues. V lost 0 bases to trimming and J lost 4 bases, with 15 bases between them. CDR1 is MNHNY, CDR2 SVGAGI, per germline (reference sequence). The CDR3 DNA reads as TGTGCCAGCAGTTACTCGTCTACAGCGATTTCCTATGGCTACACCTTC. Residues: CASSYSSTAISYGYTF.

V is TRBV6-6 and J is TRBJ1-2; TRBD1 matches at 9 bases. CDR3 length: 16 residues. The germline V gene encodes CDR1 MNHNY and CDR2 SVGAGI (reference sequence). The ends lost 1 base at V and 3 bases at J; junction bases unmatched: 6. The CDR3 DNA follows: TGTGCCAGCAGTTACTTGATTTGGACAGGGGACTATGGCTACACCTTC. Translating gives CASSYLIWTGDYGYTF.

Of note for this clonotype: Compared with germline, one end of the junction differs, possibly owing to a read error. The CDR3 sequence: CASSISRRGQGIYGYTF. DNA of the CDR3: TGCGCCAGTAGTATATCACGCCGTGGACAGGGGATCTATGGCTACACCTTC. The chain links TRBV19 to TRBJ1-2, with 9 bases fitting TRBD1. There are 17 residues in the CDR3. Germline V gene lookup returns CDR1 LNHDA and CDR2 SQIVND (reference sequence).

The rearrangement links TRBV7-9 to TRBJ2-2; no clear D. The CDR3 has 14 amino acids. Trimming took 7 bases from V and 0 from J, leaving 9 bases between them. The germline CDR1 and CDR2 sequences are SEHNR and FQNEAQ (reference sequence). The CDR3 is CASTQNANTGELFF. DNA for the CDR3: TGTGCCAGCACCCAAAACGCGAACACCGGGGAGCTGTTTTTT.

V and J are TRBV3-1 and TRBJ2-7, with TRBD1 identical over 8 bases. Unmatched junction bases numbered 9, after V lost 4 bases and J lost 7 bases. The CDR3 extends over 14 amino acids. CDR1 is LGHDT and CDR2 is YNNKEL in the germline V gene (reference sequence). The CDR3 loop is CASSPRQGKDEQYF. The CDR3 DNA reads as TGTGCCAGCAGCCCAAGACAGGGGAAGGATGAGCAGTACTTC.

The chain employs TRBV29-1 and TRBJ2-4; a possible D gene is TRBD2 (6 bases). The better agreement between TRBJ2-5 and the DNA end casts doubt on the J call. The CDR3 sequence is 13 residues long. Germline V gene lookup returns CDR1 SQVTM and CDR2 ANQGSEA. The CDR3 DNA is TGCAGCGTTGAACGGGTTAGCGGAGAGACCCAGTACTTC. Its translation is CSVERVSGETQYF.